Below are 8 T cell receptor beta chains sequenced from a single sample in a study of blood T cell repertoires in COVID-19. Assay used: immunoSEQ multiplex PCR; TCRdb lists only in-frame clones, some missing. Of tens of thousands of clones listed, about 70% are singletons. Sequenced material: peripheral blood. The source is a man aged 50-59 years with active or convalescent COVID-19.

The chain links TRBV11-2 to TRBJ2-3; 8 bases align to TRBD2. Germline V gives CDR1 SGHAT, CDR2 FQNNGV. Trimming at V came to 5 bases and at J to 4 bases, leaving 8 bases not matched to a gene. The CDR3 is 15 amino acids. CDR3 amino acids: CASSKPGLVSDTQYF. The CDR3 nucleotides read TGTGCCAGCAGCAAGCCGGGACTAGTTTCAGATACGCAGTATTTT.

The chain combines TRBV7-8 with TRBJ2-2; TRBD1 matches 8 bases. CDR1 is SGHVS, CDR2 FQNEAQ, per germline. This CDR3 contains 17 residues. V was pared by 6 bases and J by 6 bases, with 15 bases of the junction left unmatched. The CDR3 spells CASRSRRGQDHPGELFF. CDR3 nucleotides: TGTGCCAGCAGGAGTCGAAGGGGACAGGATCATCCCGGGGAGCTGTTTTTT.

The sample holds one count of this clone. The rearrangement joins TRBV5-1 to TRBJ1-2, with D possibly matching TRBD1 (6 bases). Trimming pared 0 bases from V and 8 bases from J, leaving 14 bases between. Germline values: CDR1 SGHRS, CDR2 YFSETQ. The CDR3 length is 14 residues. CDR3 sequence (DNA): TGCGCCAGCAGCTTGGCCCAGGGGCAATACGGCTACACCTTC. It encodes CASSLAQGQYGYTF. Full variable domain (outside the CDR3, taken from reference TRBV5-1 and TRBJ1-2): KAGVTQTPRYLIKTRGQQVTLSCSPISGHRSVSWYQQTPGQGLQFLFEYFSETQRNKGNFPGRFSGRQFSNSRSEMNVSTLELGDSALYLCASSLAQGQYGYTFGSGTRLTVV.

The chain combines TRBV27 with TRBJ2-7, with 7 positions matching TRBD1. After removal of 4 bases from V and 6 bases from J, the junction contained 12 bases not matched to a gene. Germline V gene lookup returns CDR1 MNHEY and CDR2 SMNVEV (reference sequence). This CDR3 has 15 residues. CDR3 coding DNA: TGTGCCAGCAGTTGGTGGTCCTCTAAGGGGGCCGAGCAGTACTTC. This translates into CASSWWSSKGAEQYF.

The rearrangement joins TRBV11-2 to TRBJ2-1; no reliable D call. CDR1 SGHAT and CDR2 FQNNGV come from the germline V gene. The CDR3 contains 12 residues. Trimming cost V 4 bases and J 5 bases, with 6 bases left between them. In nucleotides, the CDR3 is TGTGCCAGCAGCTCCACAAACAATGAGCAGTTCTTC. Translating gives CASSSTNNEQFF.

This chain connects TRBV27 to TRBJ1-6; D is unclear. This CDR3 has 12 amino acids. The germline gives CDR1 MNHEY, CDR2 SMNVEV (reference sequence). V lost 6 bases to trimming and J lost 9 bases, with 9 bases between them. The CDR3, as DNA: TGTGCCAGCAGAGCGGGATTTTCACCCCTCCACTTT. This sequence encodes CASRAGFSPLHF.

The chain recombines TRBV19 with TRBJ2-3; D not resolved. Looked up from germline, CDR1 is LNHDA and CDR2 is SQIVND (reference sequence). The CDR3 spans 15 residues. The V end lost 6 bases, the J end lost 2 bases, and 15 bases lay between the germline ends. The CDR3, as DNA: TGTGCCAGTAGGTTAGCTGATAGGAACACAGATACGCAGTATTTT. Its translation is CASRLADRNTDTQYF.

This clone occurred once. V and J are TRBV12-3 or TRBV12-4 and TRBJ2-3; D remains unclear. This CDR3 spans 13 amino acids. The germline V and J ends were trimmed by 3 bases and 6 bases, with 10 bases remaining between them. This CDR3 reads CASSFDSDDTQYF. Written as DNA, the CDR3 is TGTGCCAGCAGTTTCGACTCCGACGATACGCAGTATTTT.